This T cell receptor (beta chain) was captured by sequencing in a study of siplizumab effects on memory and regulatory T cells (dated by TCRdb to about 2019). For the wider study: The effect of the anti-CD2 antibody siplizumab on alloreactive T-cell subsets was examined in allogeneic mixed lymphocyte reactions constructed from human PBMCs. General conclusions and limits of the study: Because sequences at frequencies below about 10^-5 were poorly captured, only a minor fraction of alloreactive clones could be mapped back to unstimulated subsets. A naive or memory phenotype could not be assigned to roughly 80-95% of proliferating CD4+ or CD8+ clones. The cumulative frequency of alloreactive sequences traceable to unstimulated CD4+ memory T cells was significantly reduced by siplizumab. In reactions with siplizumab, an average of about 75% of mappable alloreactive CD4+ clones were Treg-derived, compared with about 27% in control reactions. Unstimulated naive T cells appeared to be more diverse than memory T cells, and naive cells seemed to make a substantial contribution to the alloresponse. The suppressive function of proliferating Tregs from siplizumab cultures was not functionally confirmed.

Relative to germline, V is missing 3 bases and J is missing 6 bases, with 4 bases of the junction outside any gene match. CDR1 and CDR2 (SGDLS, YYNGEE) derive from the germline V gene. The CDR3, cysteine through phenylalanine, is 13 amino acids long. Only the CDR3 DNA stays, 39 bases, in frame from base 1. The library was produced with the immunoSEQ multiplex PCR assay. The deep sequencing platform assayed roughly 10^5 TCR templates per sample. Genomic DNA extracted from sorted T cells was used for TCRbeta CDR3 sequencing. In the original analysis: The R programming language was used for clonal analysis of the TCRbeta CDR3 data. Comparing unstimulated samples against CFSE-low samples taken after the reaction was how alloreactive CD4+ and CD8+ clones were defined. Regulatory or non-regulatory origin was assigned to alloreactive CD4+ clones by matching of sequences to sorted unstimulated Treg and non-Treg repertoires. TCRdb re-hosts the immuneACCESS table, in-frame sequences only. Its copies lack some clones; in the studies checked, an unresolved V gene accounts for under half of them, and the cause for the rest is not known. From that table come the V and J calls and clone size; the DNA was used to work out D and trimming. In this sample the table shows 85,000 or so clones, just under 95% of which occur a single time. Less than 20% of the sample is taken by the ten largest.

Sorted unstimulated T cells, along with proliferating T cells recovered from mixed lymphocyte reactions, underwent TCRbeta CDR3 sequencing. Fresh whole blood from fewer than 11 HLA-typed healthy donors was used to isolate PBMCs. On this clone itself: No cognate antigen has been identified for it. No per-base quality is available; no much larger clone lies one base away.

The sample comprised CD8+ T cells sorted from blood. This TCR came from a human donor in good health. The chain was built from TRBV9 and TRBJ1-1; a stretch of 8 junction bases matches TRBD1. The CDR3 amino acid sequence is: CASSGTGRAEAFF. The base sequence is TGTGCCAGCAGCGGGACAGGGAGGGCTGAAGCTTTCTTT.